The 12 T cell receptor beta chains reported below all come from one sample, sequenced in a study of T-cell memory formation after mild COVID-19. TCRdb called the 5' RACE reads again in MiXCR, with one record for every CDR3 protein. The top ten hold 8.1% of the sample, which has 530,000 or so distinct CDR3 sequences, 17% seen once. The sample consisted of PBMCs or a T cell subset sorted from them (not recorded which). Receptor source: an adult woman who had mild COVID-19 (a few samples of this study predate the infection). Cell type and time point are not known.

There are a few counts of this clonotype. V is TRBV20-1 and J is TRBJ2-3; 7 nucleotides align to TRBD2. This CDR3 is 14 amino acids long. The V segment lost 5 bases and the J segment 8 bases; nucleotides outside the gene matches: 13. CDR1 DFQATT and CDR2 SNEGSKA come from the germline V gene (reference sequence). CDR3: CSALVRVERGTQYF. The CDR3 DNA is TGCAGTGCTTTAGTAAGGGTAGAGCGGGGTACGCAGTATTTT.

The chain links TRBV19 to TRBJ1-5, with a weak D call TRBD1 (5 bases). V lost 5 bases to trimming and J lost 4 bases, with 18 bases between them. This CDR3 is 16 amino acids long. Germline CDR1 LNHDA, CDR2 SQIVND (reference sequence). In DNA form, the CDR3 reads TGTGCCAGTAGTCCCCGGGGAGGGGTATCAAATCAGCCCCAGCATTTT. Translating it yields CASSPRGGVSNQPQHF.

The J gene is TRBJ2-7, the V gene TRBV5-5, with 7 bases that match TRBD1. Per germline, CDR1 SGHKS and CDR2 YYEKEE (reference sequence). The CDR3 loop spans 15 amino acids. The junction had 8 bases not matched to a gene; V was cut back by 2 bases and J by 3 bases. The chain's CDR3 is CASSFDGTAIYEQYF. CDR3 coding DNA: TGTGCCAGCAGCTTTGATGGGACAGCTATCTACGAGCAGTACTTC.

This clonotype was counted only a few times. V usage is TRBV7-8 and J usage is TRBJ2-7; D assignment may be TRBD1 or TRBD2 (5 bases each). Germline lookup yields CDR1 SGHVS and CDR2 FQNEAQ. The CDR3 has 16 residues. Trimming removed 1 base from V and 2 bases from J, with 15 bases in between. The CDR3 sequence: CASSLGRIGAAYEQYF. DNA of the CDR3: TGTGCCAGCAGCTTAGGGCGGATCGGGGCCGCCTACGAGCAGTACTTC.

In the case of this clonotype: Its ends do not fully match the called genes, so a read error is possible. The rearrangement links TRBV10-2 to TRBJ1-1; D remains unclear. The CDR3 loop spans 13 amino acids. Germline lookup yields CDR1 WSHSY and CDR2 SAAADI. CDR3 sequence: CASSEMGTTEAFF. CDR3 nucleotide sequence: TGTGCCAGCAGTGAGATGGGCACCACTGAAGCTTTCTTT.

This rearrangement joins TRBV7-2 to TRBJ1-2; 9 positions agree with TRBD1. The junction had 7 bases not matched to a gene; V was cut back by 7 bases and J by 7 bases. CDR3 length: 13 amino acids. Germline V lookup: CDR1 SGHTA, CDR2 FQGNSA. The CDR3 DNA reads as TGTGCCAGCATCGGGACAGGGTCGTTTGGCTACACCTTC. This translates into CASIGTGSFGYTF.

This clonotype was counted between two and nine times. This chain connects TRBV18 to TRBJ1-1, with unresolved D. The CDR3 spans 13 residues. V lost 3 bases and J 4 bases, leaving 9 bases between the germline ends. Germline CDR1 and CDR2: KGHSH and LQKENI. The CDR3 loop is CASSPGLRTEAFF. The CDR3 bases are TGTGCCAGCTCACCCGGCCTGCGCACTGAAGCTTTCTTT. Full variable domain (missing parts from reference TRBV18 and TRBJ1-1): NAGVMQNPRHLVRRRGQEARLRCSPMKGHSHVYWYRQLPEEGLKFMVYLQKENIIDESGMPKERFSAEFPKEGPSILRIQQVVRGDSAAYFCASSPGLRTEAFFGQGTRLTVV.

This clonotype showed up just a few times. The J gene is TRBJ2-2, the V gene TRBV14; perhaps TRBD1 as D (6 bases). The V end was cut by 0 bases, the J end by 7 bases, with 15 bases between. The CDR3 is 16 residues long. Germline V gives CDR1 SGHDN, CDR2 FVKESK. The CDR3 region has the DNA TGTGCCAGCAGCCAAGATTGGTACAGGGAAGGCGGGGAGCTGTTTTTT. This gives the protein CASSQDWYREGGELFF. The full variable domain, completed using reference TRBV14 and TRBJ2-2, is EAGVTQFPSHSVIEKGQTVTLRCDPISGHDNLYWYRRVMGKEIKFLLHFVKESKQDESGMPNNRFLAERTGGTYSTLKVQPAELEDSGVYFCASSQDWYREGGELFFGEGSRLTVL.

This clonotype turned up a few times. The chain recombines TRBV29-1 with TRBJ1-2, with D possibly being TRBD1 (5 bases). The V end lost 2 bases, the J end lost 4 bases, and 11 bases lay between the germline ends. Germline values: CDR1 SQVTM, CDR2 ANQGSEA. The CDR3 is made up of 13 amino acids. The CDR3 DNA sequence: TGCAGCGTTGAAATAGGGGACGGCTATGGCTACACCTTC. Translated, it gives CSVEIGDGYGYTF.

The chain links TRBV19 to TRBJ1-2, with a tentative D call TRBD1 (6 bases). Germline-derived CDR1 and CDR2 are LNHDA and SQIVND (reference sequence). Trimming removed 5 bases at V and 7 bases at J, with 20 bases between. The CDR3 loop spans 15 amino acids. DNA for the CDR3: TGTGCCAGTAGTGTCCTCGGAGGGGGAAGTCTTGGCTACACCTTC. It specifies CASSVLGGGSLGYTF.

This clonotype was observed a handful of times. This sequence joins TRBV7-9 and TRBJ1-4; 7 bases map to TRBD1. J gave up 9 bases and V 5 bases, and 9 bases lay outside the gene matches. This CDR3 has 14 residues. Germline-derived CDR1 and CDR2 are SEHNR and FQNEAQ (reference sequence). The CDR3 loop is CASSPGQVMQKLFF. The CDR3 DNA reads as TGTGCCAGCAGCCCTGGACAGGTTATGCAAAAACTGTTTTTT.

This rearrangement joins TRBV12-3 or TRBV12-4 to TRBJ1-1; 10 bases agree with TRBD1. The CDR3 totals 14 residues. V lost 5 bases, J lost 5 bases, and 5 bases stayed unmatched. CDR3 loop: CASSGTGEATEAFF. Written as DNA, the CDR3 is TGTGCCAGCAGTGGGACAGGGGAGGCGACTGAAGCTTTCTTT.